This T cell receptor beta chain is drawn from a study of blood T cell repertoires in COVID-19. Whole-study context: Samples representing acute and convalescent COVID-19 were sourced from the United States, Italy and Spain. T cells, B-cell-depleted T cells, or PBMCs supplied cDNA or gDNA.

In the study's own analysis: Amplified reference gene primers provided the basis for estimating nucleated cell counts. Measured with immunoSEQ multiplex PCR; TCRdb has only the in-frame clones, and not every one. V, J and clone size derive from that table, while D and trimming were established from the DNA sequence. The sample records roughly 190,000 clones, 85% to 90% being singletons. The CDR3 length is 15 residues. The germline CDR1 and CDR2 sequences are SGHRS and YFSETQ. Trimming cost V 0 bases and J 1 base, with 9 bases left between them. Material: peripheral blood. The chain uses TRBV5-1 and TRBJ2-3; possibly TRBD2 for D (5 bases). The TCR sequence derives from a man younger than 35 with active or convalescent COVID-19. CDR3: CASSLGRKGTDTQYF. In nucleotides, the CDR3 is TGCGCCAGCAGCTTGGGGAGGAAGGGCACAGATACGCAGTATTTT.